This is a list of T cell receptor beta chains from one sample in a study of blood T cell repertoires in COVID-19. The protocol was immunoSEQ multiplex PCR, while the TCRdb copy is restricted to in-frame clones and leaves out a portion. The sample lists some 210,000 clones, roughly 89% occurring once. Sequencing was performed on peripheral blood. Every receptor here comes from a man aged 60 to 69 who had recovered from COVID-19. The CDR3 runs from the conserved cysteine through the conserved F or W. Fields, in order: D gene, V gene, J gene, clone size, CDR3 protein, CDR3 DNA. The D gene is left open where the match is weak. The size of a clone is reported for some rows only, either as once, few or many, or as a class for expanded clones.

>.|TRBV9|TRBJ2-7|.
CASSVGGRTYEQYF
TGTGCCAGCAGCGTAGGAGGTAGAACCTACGAGCAGTACTTC
>TRBD1|TRBV10-3|TRBJ1-5|.
CAISGQGASNQPQHF
TGTGCCATCAGTGGACAGGGGGCAAGCAATCAGCCCCAGCATTTT
>TRBD1|TRBV7-9|TRBJ1-1|.
CASSSETGTYEAFF
TGTGCCAGCAGCTCAGAGACAGGGACCTATGAAGCTTTCTTT
>.|TRBV1|TRBJ1-6|.
CTSSQDPGTGLLYNSPLHF
TGCACCAGCAGCCAAGATCCGGGGACAGGTTTACTCTATAATTCACCCCTCCACTTT
>TRBD1|TRBV2|TRBJ2-7|.
CASSESRGLDEQYF
TGTGCCAGCAGTGAAAGCAGGGGGCTGGACGAGCAGTACTTC
>.|TRBV28|TRBJ1-2|.
CASSLSDRANYGYTF
TGTGCCAGCAGTTTGTCGGACAGAGCGAACTATGGCTACACCTTC
>TRBD2|TRBV5-1|TRBJ2-4|.
CASSAGLAGGRDIQYF
TGCGCCAGCAGCGCGGGACTAGCGGGAGGCCGGGACATTCAGTACTTC
>.|TRBV19|TRBJ1-5|.
CASRIQGNQPQHF
TGTGCCAGTAGGATACAGGGTAATCAGCCCCAGCATTTT
>TRBD2|TRBV11-1|TRBJ2-7|few
CASSLGISGRGYEQYF
TGTGCCAGCAGCCTCGGTATTAGCGGGAGAGGCTACGAGCAGTACTTC
>.|TRBV29-1|TRBJ2-3|.
CSGRQTSTDTQYF
TGCAGCGGCCGACAGACTAGCACAGATACGCAGTATTTT
>.|TRBV27|TRBJ2-3|.
CASSLTGLDTQYF
TGTGCCAGCAGTTTAACTGGTTTGGATACGCAGTATTTT
>TRBD2|TRBV2|TRBJ2-3|.
CASSEALAGGTDTQYF
TGTGCCAGCAGTGAGGCGCTAGCGGGAGGTACAGATACGCAGTATTTT
>.|TRBV27|TRBJ1-5|.
CASSTAGGSQPQHF
TGTGCCAGCAGTACCGCGGGGGGCAGTCAGCCCCAGCATTTT
>.|TRBV20-1|TRBJ2-2|.
CSASTRAGELFF
TGCAGTGCCAGTACTAGAGCCGGGGAGCTGTTTTTT
>.|TRBV6-5|TRBJ1-1|.
CASSYSKDRSEAFF
TGTGCCAGCAGTTACTCTAAGGACAGATCTGAAGCTTTCTTT
>TRBD1|TRBV5-1|TRBJ1-5|.
CASSQGQGGNQPQHF
TGCGCCAGCAGCCAGGGACAGGGAGGCAATCAGCCCCAGCATTTT
>TRBD2|TRBV28|TRBJ2-2|.
CASSFSGLAGGPRTGELFF
TGTGCCAGCAGTTTCTCCGGACTAGCGGGAGGGCCTCGGACCGGGGAGCTGTTTTTT
>TRBD1|TRBV10-3|TRBJ2-3|.
CAISEDRGLYDTQYF
TGTGCCATCAGTGAGGACAGGGGTCTTTACGATACGCAGTATTTT
>.|TRBV6-5|TRBJ1-5|.
CASNPSWGEGQPQHF
TGTGCCAGCAACCCTAGTTGGGGGGAGGGCCAGCCCCAGCATTTT
>TRBD1|TRBV6-6|TRBJ1-6|.
CASSPPPGQGVSPLHF
TGTGCCAGCAGTCCTCCCCCGGGACAGGGGGTTTCACCCCTCCACTTT
>.|TRBV21-1|TRBJ2-1|.
CASTNPGWGDNEQFF
TGTGCCAGCACCAATCCAGGATGGGGGGACAATGAGCAGTTCTTC
>.|TRBV4-3|TRBJ1-2|.
CASSQEVVRANYGYTF
TGCGCCAGCAGCCAAGAGGTTGTCAGGGCTAACTATGGCTACACCTTC
>TRBD2|TRBV19|TRBJ2-1|.
CASSIPGLNNEQFF
TGTGCCAGTAGCATTCCGGGACTAAACAATGAGCAGTTCTTC
>TRBD2|TRBV5-1|TRBJ2-7|few
CASSLAVAGAGEQYF
TGCGCCAGCAGCTTGGCCGTCGCGGGAGCGGGCGAGCAGTACTTC
>TRBD1|TRBV6-4|TRBJ2-5|.
CASSENRGSETQYF
TGTGCCAGCAGTGAAAACAGGGGTTCGGAGACCCAGTACTTC
>TRBD1|TRBV14|TRBJ2-7|.
CASSQVPDREYDEQYF
TGTGCCAGCAGCCAAGTTCCCGACAGGGAATACGACGAGCAGTACTTC
>TRBD2|TRBV4-1|TRBJ2-7|.
CASSQEGRRDYEQYF
TGCGCCAGCAGCCAAGAAGGTCGAAGGGACTATGAGCAGTACTTC
>TRBD2|TRBV5-1|TRBJ2-7|.
CASSLGSGSGEQYF
TGCGCCAGCAGCTTAGGTAGCGGGAGTGGCGAGCAGTACTTC
>TRBD1|TRBV7-3|TRBJ1-5|.
CASSETGGQPQHF
TGTGCCAGCAGCGAGACAGGGGGTCAGCCCCAGCATTTT
>.|TRBV18|TRBJ1-1|.
CASSMDRMGEAFF
TGTGCCAGCTCCATGGACAGAATGGGTGAAGCTTTCTTT
>TRBD1|TRBV28|TRBJ1-6|.
CASTPPGQGFSPLHF
TGTGCCAGCACCCCCCCCGGACAGGGTTTTTCACCCCTCCACTTT
>.|TRBV4-1|TRBJ2-7|few
CASSPGVGGEQYF
TGCGCCAGCAGCCCCGGGGTGGGGGGCGAGCAGTACTTC
>TRBD2|TRBV7-2|TRBJ2-7|.
CASSAPGLAGGTLLREQYF
TGTGCCAGCAGCGCTCCGGGACTAGCGGGGGGCACACTTCTACGAGAGCAGTACTTC